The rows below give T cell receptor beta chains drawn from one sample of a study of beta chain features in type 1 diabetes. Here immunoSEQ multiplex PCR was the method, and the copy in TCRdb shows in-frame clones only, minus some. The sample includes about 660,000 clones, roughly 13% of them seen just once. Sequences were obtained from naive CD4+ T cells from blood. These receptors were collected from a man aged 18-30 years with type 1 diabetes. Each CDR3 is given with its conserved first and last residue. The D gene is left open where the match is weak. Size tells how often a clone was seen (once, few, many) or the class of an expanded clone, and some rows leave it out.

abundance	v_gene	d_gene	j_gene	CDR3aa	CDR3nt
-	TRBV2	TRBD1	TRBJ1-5	CASSAPGQGNQPQHF	TGTGCCAGCAGTGCGCCGGGACAGGGGAATCAGCCCCAGCATTTT
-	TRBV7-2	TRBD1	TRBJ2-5	CASSLTGGETQYF	TGTGCCAGCAGCCTAACAGGGGGAGAGACCCAGTACTTC
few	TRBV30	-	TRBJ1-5	CAWSTQVNQPQHF	TGTGCCTGGAGTACGCAGGTCAATCAGCCCCAGCATTTT
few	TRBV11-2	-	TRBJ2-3	CASSLQGDTDTQYF	TGTGCCAGCAGCTTGCAAGGAGACACAGATACGCAGTATTTT
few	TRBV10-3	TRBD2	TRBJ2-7	CAISESTQRGRVGYEQYF	TGTGCCATCAGTGAGTCGACCCAACGCGGGAGAGTCGGGTACGAGCAGTACTTC
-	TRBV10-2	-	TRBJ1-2	CASRDLQDGYTF	TGCGCCAGCAGGGATCTCCAGGATGGCTACACCTTC
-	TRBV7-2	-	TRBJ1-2	CASSWPGQSAYGYTF	TGTGCCAGCAGCTGGCCAGGACAATCCGCCTATGGCTACACCTTC
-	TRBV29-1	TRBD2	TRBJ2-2	CSGLAGYTGELFF	TGCAGCGGACTAGCGGGATACACCGGGGAGCTGTTTTTT
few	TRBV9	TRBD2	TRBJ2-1	CASMPGTSNEQFF	TGTGCCAGCATGCCAGGGACTAGCAATGAGCAGTTCTTC
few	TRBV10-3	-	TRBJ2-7	CAISSAGSSYEQYF	TGTGCCATCAGTTCGGCCGGAAGCTCCTACGAGCAGTACTTC
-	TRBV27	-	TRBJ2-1	CASSLSRLINEQFF	TGTGCCAGCAGTTTATCTCGACTAATTAATGAGCAGTTCTTC
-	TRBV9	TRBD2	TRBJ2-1	CASSVSGRGYNEQFF	TGTGCCAGCAGCGTATCCGGGAGGGGCTACAATGAGCAGTTCTTC
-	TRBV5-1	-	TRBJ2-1	CASRGGTAPINEQFF	TGCGCCAGCAGGGGCGGGACAGCCCCTATCAATGAGCAGTTCTTC
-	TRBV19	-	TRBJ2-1	CASSVRTSSYNEQFF	TGTGCCAGTAGTGTCCGGACGAGCTCCTACAATGAGCAGTTCTTC
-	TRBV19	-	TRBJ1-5	CASSIGRNDYQPQHF	TGTGCCAGTAGTATAGGCAGGAATGACTATCAGCCCCAGCATTTT
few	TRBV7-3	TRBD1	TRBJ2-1	CASSLNGDRGYNEQFF	TGTGCCAGCAGCCTTAACGGGGACAGGGGCTACAATGAGCAGTTCTTC
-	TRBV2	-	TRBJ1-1	CASSEDGWASNTEAFF	TGTGCCAGCAGTGAAGACGGGTGGGCATCGAACACTGAAGCTTTCTTT
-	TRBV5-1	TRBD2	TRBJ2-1	CASSLSGRVFDEQFF	TGCGCCAGCAGCCTAAGCGGGAGAGTTTTCGATGAGCAGTTCTTC
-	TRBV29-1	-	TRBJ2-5	CSVDKVAETQYF	TGCAGCGTTGATAAGGTAGCGGAGACCCAGTACTTC
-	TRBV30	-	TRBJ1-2	CAWRGTNYGYTF	TGTGCCTGGAGGGGGACAAACTATGGCTACACCTTC
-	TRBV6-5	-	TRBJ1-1	CASSSTNTEAFF	TGTGCCAGCAGTAGCACGAACACTGAAGCTTTCTTT
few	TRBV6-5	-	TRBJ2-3	CASKRASTTDTQYF	TGTGCCAGCAAACGGGCCTCGACCACAGATACGCAGTATTTT
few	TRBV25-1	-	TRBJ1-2	CASWGDRNYGYTF	TGTGCCAGCTGGGGCGACAGGAACTATGGCTACACCTTC
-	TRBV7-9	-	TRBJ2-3	CASIHGQSTDTQYF	TGTGCCAGCATCCATGGACAGAGCACAGATACGCAGTATTTT
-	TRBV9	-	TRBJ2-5	CASSVGGSVQETQYF	TGTGCCAGCAGCGTAGGGGGTAGCGTACAGGAGACCCAGTACTTC
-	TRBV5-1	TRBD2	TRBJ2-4	CASRPTSGRVGKNIQYF	TGCGCCAGCCGCCCTACTAGCGGGAGAGTGGGCAAAAACATTCAGTACTTC
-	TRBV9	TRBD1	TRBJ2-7	CASSYGQGEWEQYF	TGTGCCAGCAGCTACGGACAGGGGGAATGGGAGCAGTACTTC
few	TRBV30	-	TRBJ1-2	CAWSAALTSGASNYGYTF	TGTGCCTGGAGTGCCGCCCTCACTTCGGGGGCCTCTAACTATGGCTACACCTTC
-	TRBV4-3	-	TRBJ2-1	CASSQVRYNEQFF	TGCGCCAGCAGCCAAGTCAGATACAATGAGCAGTTCTTC